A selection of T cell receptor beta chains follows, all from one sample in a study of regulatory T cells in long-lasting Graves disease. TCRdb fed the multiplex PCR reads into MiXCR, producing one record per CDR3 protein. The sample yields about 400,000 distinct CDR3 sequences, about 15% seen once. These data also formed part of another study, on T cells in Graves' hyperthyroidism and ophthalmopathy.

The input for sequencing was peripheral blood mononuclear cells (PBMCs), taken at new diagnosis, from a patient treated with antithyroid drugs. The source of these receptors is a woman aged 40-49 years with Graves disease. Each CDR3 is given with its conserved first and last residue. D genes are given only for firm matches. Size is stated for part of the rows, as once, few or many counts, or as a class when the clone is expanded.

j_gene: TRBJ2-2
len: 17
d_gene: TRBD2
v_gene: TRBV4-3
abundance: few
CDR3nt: TGCGCCAGCAGCCAAGCATGGACGGCTAGCGGAACCGGGGAGCTGTTTTTT
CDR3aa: CASSQAWTASGTGELFF

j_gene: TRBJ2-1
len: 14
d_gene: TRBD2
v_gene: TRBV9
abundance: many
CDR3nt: TGTGCCAGCAGCGTTAGCGGGACTAACAATGAGCAGTTCTTC
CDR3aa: CASSVSGTNNEQFF

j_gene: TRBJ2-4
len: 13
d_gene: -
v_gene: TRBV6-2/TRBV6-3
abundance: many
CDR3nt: TGTGCCAGCAGTGTACCGGGAACAAACATTCAGTACTTC
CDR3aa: CASSVPGTNIQYF

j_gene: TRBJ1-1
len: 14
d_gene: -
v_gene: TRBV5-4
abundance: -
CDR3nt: TGTGCCAGCACCCTCGGTGACGGGAACACTGAAGCTTTCTTT
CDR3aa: CASTLGDGNTEAFF

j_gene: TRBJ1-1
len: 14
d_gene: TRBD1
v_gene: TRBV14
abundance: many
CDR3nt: TGTGCCAGCAGCCGAAATACAGGGGGCACTGAAGCTTTCTTT
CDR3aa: CASSRNTGGTEAFF

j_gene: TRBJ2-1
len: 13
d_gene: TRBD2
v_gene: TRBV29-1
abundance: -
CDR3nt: TGCAGCGGACTAGCGGGAGTAAGCAATGAGCAGTTCTTC
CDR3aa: CSGLAGVSNEQFF

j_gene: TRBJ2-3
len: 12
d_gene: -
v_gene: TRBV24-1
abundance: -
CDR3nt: TGTGCCACCGGCGGAGACACAGATACGCAGTATTTT
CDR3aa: CATGGDTDTQYF

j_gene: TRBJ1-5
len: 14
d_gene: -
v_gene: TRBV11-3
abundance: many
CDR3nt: TGTGCCAGCAGCTTAGAGGGGCGGGTTCAGCCCCAGCATTTT
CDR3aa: CASSLEGRVQPQHF

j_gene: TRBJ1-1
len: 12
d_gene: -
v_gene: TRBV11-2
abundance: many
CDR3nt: TGTGCCAGCAGTCCCGAGAACACTGAAGCTTTCTTT
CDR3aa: CASSPENTEAFF

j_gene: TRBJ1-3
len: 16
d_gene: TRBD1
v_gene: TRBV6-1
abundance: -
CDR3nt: TGTGCCAGCAGGGACCCAGACGCTACAGGGGCGAACACCATATATTTT
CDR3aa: CASRDPDATGANTIYF

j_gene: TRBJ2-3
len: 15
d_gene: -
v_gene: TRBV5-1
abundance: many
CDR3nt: TGTGCCAGCAGCTTAATGAGTACCTCCACAGATACGCAGTATTTT
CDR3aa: CASSLMSTSTDTQYF

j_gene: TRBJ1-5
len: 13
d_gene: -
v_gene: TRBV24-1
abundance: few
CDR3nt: TGTGCCACCAGTCTGGGAGGGAATCAGCCCCAGCATTTT
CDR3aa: CATSLGGNQPQHF